This is a list of T cell receptor beta chains from one sample in a study of cytomegalovirus exposure and HLA in healthy donors. Profiling relied on immunoSEQ multiplex PCR, and the TCRdb table lists in-frame clones only, not all of them. Among around 99,000 clones listed, 65% to 85% were seen once. Input material: PBMCs. The receptors stem from a man younger than 35 in good health and CMV-seronegative. CDR3s include the opening cysteine and the closing phenylalanine or tryptophan. Each record gives: clone size, V gene, J gene, D gene, CDR3 protein, CDR3 DNA. D genes are given only for firm matches. For some rows the clone size is stated as once, few or many, or as a class when expanded; others skip it.

clone size: NA
V gene: TRBV2
J gene: TRBJ1-5
D gene: NA
CDR3 protein: CASSEFSGMEQPQHF
CDR3 DNA: TGTGCCAGCAGTGAATTCAGTGGCATGGAGCAGCCCCAGCATTTT

clone size: NA
V gene: TRBV4-1
J gene: TRBJ1-2
D gene: NA
CDR3 protein: CASSPLGEGGYTF
CDR3 DNA: TGCGCCAGCAGCCCCTTAGGGGAGGGCGGCTACACCTTC

clone size: NA
V gene: TRBV28
J gene: TRBJ1-1
D gene: TRBD1
CDR3 protein: CASSFGTGVTEAFF
CDR3 DNA: TGTGCCAGCAGTTTTGGGACAGGGGTCACTGAAGCTTTCTTT

clone size: NA
V gene: TRBV9
J gene: TRBJ2-1
D gene: TRBD2
CDR3 protein: CASSVSEAGVKFF
CDR3 DNA: TGTGCCAGCAGCGTATCCGAAGCGGGGGTGAAGTTCTTC

clone size: NA
V gene: TRBV9
J gene: TRBJ2-2
D gene: NA
CDR3 protein: CASTTGPLTGELFF
CDR3 DNA: TGTGCCAGCACCACAGGGCCCCTCACCGGGGAGCTGTTTTTT

clone size: NA
V gene: TRBV27
J gene: TRBJ2-7
D gene: TRBD2
CDR3 protein: CASRRIAGGGNEQYF
CDR3 DNA: TGTGCCAGTAGACGTATAGCGGGGGGCGGCAACGAGCAGTACTTC

clone size: NA
V gene: TRBV12-5
J gene: TRBJ2-5
D gene: TRBD2
CDR3 protein: CASAPGTRQETQYF
CDR3 DNA: TGTGCTAGTGCCCCCGGGACTAGACAAGAGACCCAGTACTTC

clone size: NA
V gene: TRBV7-8
J gene: TRBJ2-3
D gene: TRBD2
CDR3 protein: CASSLGIAGSTDTQYF
CDR3 DNA: TGTGCCAGCAGCTTAGGTATAGCGGGGTCCACAGATACGCAGTATTTT

clone size: NA
V gene: TRBV7-9
J gene: TRBJ2-1
D gene: NA
CDR3 protein: CASSGSLLIVRNEQFF
CDR3 DNA: TGTGCCAGCAGCGGTTCCCTTCTCATCGTGAGAAATGAGCAGTTCTTC

clone size: NA
V gene: TRBV11-3
J gene: TRBJ2-2
D gene: NA
CDR3 protein: CASSLVSPGELFF
CDR3 DNA: TGTGCCAGCAGCTTAGTTAGCCCCGGGGAGCTGTTTTTT

clone size: NA
V gene: TRBV18
J gene: TRBJ1-6
D gene: NA
CDR3 protein: CASSRDRIVDSPLHF
CDR3 DNA: TGTGCCAGCTCACGCGACAGGATCGTGGATTCACCCCTCCACTTT

clone size: NA
V gene: TRBV6-5
J gene: TRBJ1-1
D gene: TRBD1
CDR3 protein: CASSSGTGFSNTEAFF
CDR3 DNA: TGTGCCAGCAGTTCCGGGACAGGCTTTTCCAACACTGAAGCTTTCTTT

clone size: NA
V gene: TRBV11-2
J gene: TRBJ1-6
D gene: NA
CDR3 protein: CASNRVGNSPLHF
CDR3 DNA: TGTGCCAGCAACAGGGTGGGGAATTCACCCCTCCACTTT

clone size: NA
V gene: TRBV6-4
J gene: TRBJ2-3
D gene: TRBD2
CDR3 protein: CASSRDYSSTDTQYF
CDR3 DNA: TGTGCCAGCAGTCGGGACTACAGTTCCACAGATACGCAGTATTTT

clone size: NA
V gene: TRBV5-1
J gene: TRBJ1-5
D gene: NA
CDR3 protein: CASSLYGGDQPQHF
CDR3 DNA: TGCGCCAGCAGCTTGTACGGCGGGGACCAGCCCCAGCATTTT

clone size: NA
V gene: TRBV7-2
J gene: TRBJ1-2
D gene: NA
CDR3 protein: CASSRGTFPGSGYTF
CDR3 DNA: TGTGCCAGCAGCAGGGGGACGTTTCCAGGGAGTGGCTACACCTTC

clone size: NA
V gene: TRBV19
J gene: TRBJ2-7
D gene: TRBD2
CDR3 protein: CASSDSAGVAYEQYF
CDR3 DNA: TGTGCCAGTAGTGACTCAGCGGGGGTGGCCTACGAGCAGTACTTC

clone size: NA
V gene: TRBV5-4
J gene: TRBJ1-2
D gene: NA
CDR3 protein: CASSSQGNYGYTF
CDR3 DNA: TGTGCCAGCAGCTCTCAGGGAAACTATGGCTACACCTTC

clone size: once
V gene: TRBV29-1
J gene: TRBJ1-1
D gene: TRBD1
CDR3 protein: CSVEFEGAWAEAFF
CDR3 DNA: TGCAGCGTTGAATTTGAGGGGGCGTGGGCTGAAGCTTTCTTT

clone size: once
V gene: TRBV5-1
J gene: TRBJ2-2
D gene: TRBD1
CDR3 protein: CASSFRDRTGELFF
CDR3 DNA: TGCGCCAGCAGCTTCCGGGACAGAACCGGGGAGCTGTTTTTT

clone size: few
V gene: TRBV5-4
J gene: TRBJ2-7
D gene: TRBD1
CDR3 protein: CASSPQGTYEQYF
CDR3 DNA: TGTGCCAGCAGCCCACAGGGGACCTACGAGCAGTACTTC

clone size: NA
V gene: TRBV28
J gene: TRBJ1-1
D gene: NA
CDR3 protein: CASSLIGANTEAFF
CDR3 DNA: TGTGCCAGCAGTTTAATTGGGGCGAACACTGAAGCTTTCTTT

clone size: NA
V gene: TRBV7-2
J gene: TRBJ1-2
D gene: TRBD1
CDR3 protein: CASSSPGQTYGYTF
CDR3 DNA: TGTGCCAGCAGTTCACCGGGACAGACCTATGGCTACACCTTC

clone size: once
V gene: TRBV29-1
J gene: TRBJ1-6
D gene: TRBD1
CDR3 protein: CSVKTGTGDSPLHF
CDR3 DNA: TGCAGCGTCAAGACCGGGACAGGGGATTCACCCCTCCACTTT

clone size: NA
V gene: TRBV28
J gene: TRBJ2-3
D gene: NA
CDR3 protein: CASTLGGTDTQYF
CDR3 DNA: TGTGCCAGCACCCTAGGGGGAACAGATACGCAGTATTTT

clone size: NA
V gene: TRBV10-3
J gene: TRBJ2-7
D gene: TRBD1
CDR3 protein: CATGTVSYEQYF
CDR3 DNA: TGTGCCACCGGGACAGTTTCCTACGAGCAGTACTTC

clone size: few
V gene: TRBV4-2
J gene: TRBJ2-7
D gene: TRBD1
CDR3 protein: CASSQDRGPYEQYF
CDR3 DNA: TGTGCCAGCAGCCAAGACAGGGGGCCTTACGAGCAGTACTTC

clone size: few
V gene: TRBV5-4
J gene: TRBJ1-1
D gene: NA
CDR3 protein: CASSTREWMNTEAFF
CDR3 DNA: TGTGCCAGCAGCACGAGGGAGTGGATGAACACTGAAGCTTTCTTT

clone size: NA
V gene: TRBV29-1
J gene: TRBJ2-1
D gene: NA
CDR3 protein: CSAVEYNEQFF
CDR3 DNA: TGCAGCGCCGTAGAGTACAATGAGCAGTTCTTC

clone size: NA
V gene: TRBV9
J gene: TRBJ2-7
D gene: TRBD1
CDR3 protein: CASSPLTGVGEQYF
CDR3 DNA: TGTGCCAGCAGCCCCCTGACAGGGGTCGGCGAGCAGTACTTC

clone size: NA
V gene: TRBV9
J gene: TRBJ2-1
D gene: TRBD2
CDR3 protein: CASSVAGGSGEYNEQFF
CDR3 DNA: TGTGCCAGCAGCGTAGCGGGGGGTAGCGGGGAGTACAATGAGCAGTTCTTC

clone size: NA
V gene: TRBV6-5
J gene: TRBJ2-3
D gene: TRBD2
CDR3 protein: CASRNGGAYTQYF
CDR3 DNA: TGTGCCAGCAGAAACGGGGGGGCATACACGCAGTATTTT

clone size: NA
V gene: TRBV7-2
J gene: TRBJ1-5
D gene: TRBD1
CDR3 protein: CASSYRGGNQPQHF
CDR3 DNA: TGTGCCAGCAGCTACAGGGGGGGCAATCAGCCCCAGCATTTT

clone size: NA
V gene: TRBV9
J gene: TRBJ2-2
D gene: NA
CDR3 protein: CASSVRTGSNTGELFF
CDR3 DNA: TGTGCCAGCAGCGTTCGCACAGGTTCGAACACCGGGGAGCTGTTTTTT

clone size: few
V gene: TRBV6-1
J gene: TRBJ2-7
D gene: TRBD1
CDR3 protein: CAGGTGENYEQYF
CDR3 DNA: TGTGCGGGGGGGACAGGGGAAAATTACGAGCAGTACTTC

clone size: many
V gene: TRBV2
J gene: TRBJ1-6
D gene: TRBD1
CDR3 protein: CASSLDREVSPLHF
CDR3 DNA: TGTGCCAGCAGCCTCGACAGGGAGGTCTCACCCCTCCACTTT

clone size: NA
V gene: TRBV6-5
J gene: TRBJ1-1
D gene: NA
CDR3 protein: CASSYWRGTSGTEAFF
CDR3 DNA: TGTGCCAGCAGTTACTGGCGGGGGACCTCGGGAACTGAAGCTTTCTTT

clone size: few
V gene: TRBV5-1
J gene: TRBJ2-7
D gene: TRBD1
CDR3 protein: CASSRRTGVHEQYF
CDR3 DNA: TGCGCCAGCAGCAGACGGACAGGGGTCCACGAGCAGTACTTC

clone size: NA
V gene: TRBV6-5
J gene: TRBJ2-7
D gene: TRBD1
CDR3 protein: CASRQGQGRSYEQYF
CDR3 DNA: TGTGCCAGCAGACAAGGACAGGGGAGGTCCTACGAGCAGTACTTC

clone size: NA
V gene: TRBV6-4
J gene: TRBJ1-6
D gene: TRBD1
CDR3 protein: CASSEGDRDSPLHF
CDR3 DNA: TGTGCCAGCAGTGAAGGGGACAGAGATTCACCCCTCCACTTT

clone size: NA
V gene: TRBV5-1
J gene: TRBJ2-2
D gene: TRBD2
CDR3 protein: CASSSIGLAGTGELFF
CDR3 DNA: TGCGCCAGCAGCTCGATCGGACTAGCGGGCACCGGGGAGCTGTTTTTT

clone size: NA
V gene: TRBV10-3
J gene: TRBJ1-3
D gene: NA
CDR3 protein: CAISESGRAARTENSGNTIYF
CDR3 DNA: TGTGCCATCAGTGAGTCGGGGAGAGCTGCCCGGACAGAAAACTCTGGAAACACCATATATTTT

clone size: NA
V gene: TRBV29-1
J gene: TRBJ2-1
D gene: TRBD2
CDR3 protein: CSLGGSTKQFF
CDR3 DNA: TGCAGCCTGGGGGGGAGTACCAAGCAGTTCTTC

clone size: once
V gene: TRBV27
J gene: TRBJ2-7
D gene: NA
CDR3 protein: CASSLSGGEQYF
CDR3 DNA: TGTGCCAGCAGTTTATCGGGGGGCGAGCAGTACTTC

clone size: NA
V gene: TRBV7-2
J gene: TRBJ1-2
D gene: TRBD1
CDR3 protein: CASRRDRVDGYTF
CDR3 DNA: TGTGCCAGCAGACGGGACAGGGTTGATGGCTACACCTTC

clone size: NA
V gene: TRBV4-2
J gene: TRBJ2-7
D gene: TRBD1
CDR3 protein: CASSQGTGQGSAREQYF
CDR3 DNA: TGTGCCAGCAGCCAGGGGACCGGACAGGGATCCGCTCGCGAGCAGTACTTC

clone size: NA
V gene: TRBV10-3
J gene: TRBJ1-2
D gene: NA
CDR3 protein: CAISTPQDLYGYTF
CDR3 DNA: TGTGCCATCTCCACGCCCCAGGACTTGTATGGCTACACCTTC

clone size: NA
V gene: TRBV7-9
J gene: TRBJ2-7
D gene: NA
CDR3 protein: CSSSTPPGTGAGAYEQYF
CDR3 DNA: TGTTCCAGCAGCACCCCCCCGGGGACTGGAGCTGGGGCTTACGAGCAGTACTTC

clone size: once
V gene: TRBV6-5
J gene: TRBJ2-5
D gene: NA
CDR3 protein: CASSYRGETQYF
CDR3 DNA: TGTGCCAGCAGTTATAGAGGCGAGACCCAGTACTTC